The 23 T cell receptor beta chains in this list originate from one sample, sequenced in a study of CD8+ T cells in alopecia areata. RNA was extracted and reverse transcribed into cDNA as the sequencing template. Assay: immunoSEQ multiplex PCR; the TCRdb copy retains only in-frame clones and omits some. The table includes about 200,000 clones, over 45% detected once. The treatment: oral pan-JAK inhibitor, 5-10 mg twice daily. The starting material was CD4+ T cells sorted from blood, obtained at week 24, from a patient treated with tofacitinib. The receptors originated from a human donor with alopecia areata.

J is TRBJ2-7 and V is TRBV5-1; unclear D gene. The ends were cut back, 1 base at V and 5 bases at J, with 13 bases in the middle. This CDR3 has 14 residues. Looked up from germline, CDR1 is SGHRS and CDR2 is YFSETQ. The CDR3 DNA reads TGCGCCAGCAGCTTGAGTACGCGGATGGACGAGCAGTACTTC. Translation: CASSLSTRMDEQYF. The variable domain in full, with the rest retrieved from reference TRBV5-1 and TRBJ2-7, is KAGVTQTPRYLIKTRGQQVTLSCSPISGHRSVSWYQQTPGQGLQFLFEYFSETQRNKGNFPGRFSGRQFSNSRSEMNVSTLELGDSALYLCASSLSTRMDEQYFGPGTRLTVT.

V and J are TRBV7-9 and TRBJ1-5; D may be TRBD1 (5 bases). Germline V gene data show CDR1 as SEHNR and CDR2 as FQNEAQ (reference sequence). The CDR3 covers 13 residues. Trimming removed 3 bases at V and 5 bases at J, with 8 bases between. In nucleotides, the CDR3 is TGTGCCAGCAGCTTTCAGGGACATCAGCCCCAGCATTTT. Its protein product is CASSFQGHQPQHF.

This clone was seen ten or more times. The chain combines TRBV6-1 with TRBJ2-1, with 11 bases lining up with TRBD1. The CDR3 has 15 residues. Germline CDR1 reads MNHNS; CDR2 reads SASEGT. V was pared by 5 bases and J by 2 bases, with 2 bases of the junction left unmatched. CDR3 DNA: TGTGCCAGCAGTAGGGACAGGGGGACCTACAATGAGCAGTTCTTC. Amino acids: CASSRDRGTYNEQFF.

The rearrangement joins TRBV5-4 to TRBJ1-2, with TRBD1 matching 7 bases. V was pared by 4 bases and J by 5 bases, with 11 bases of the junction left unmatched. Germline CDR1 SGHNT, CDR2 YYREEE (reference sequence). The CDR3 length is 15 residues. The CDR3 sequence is CASSVGRDSLYGYTF. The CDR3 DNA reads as TGTGCCAGCAGCGTGGGCCGGGACAGCCTTTATGGCTACACCTTC.

The CDR3 DNA sequence: TGTGCCAGCAGCTTCAGGGGCAACTATGGCTACACCTTC. Its protein is CASSFRGNYGYTF. The chain uses TRBV7-9 and TRBJ1-2; weak D call: TRBD1 (6 bases). Trimming cost V 3 bases and J 2 bases, with 7 bases left between them. The CDR3 runs to 13 residues. The V gene's germline CDR1 is SEHNR and CDR2 FQNEAQ (reference sequence).

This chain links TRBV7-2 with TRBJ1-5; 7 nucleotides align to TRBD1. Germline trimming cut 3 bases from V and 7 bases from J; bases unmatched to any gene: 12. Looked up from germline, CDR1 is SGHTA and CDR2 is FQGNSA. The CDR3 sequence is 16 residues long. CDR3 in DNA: TGTGCCAGCAGCTTCGATAAGGGGGCGCGAGTCCAGCCCCAGCATTTT. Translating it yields CASSFDKGARVQPQHF.

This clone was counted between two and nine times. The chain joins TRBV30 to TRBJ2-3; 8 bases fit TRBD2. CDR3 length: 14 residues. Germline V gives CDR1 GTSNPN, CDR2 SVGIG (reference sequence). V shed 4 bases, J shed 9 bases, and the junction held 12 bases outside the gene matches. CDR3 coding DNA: TGTGCCTGGACCGCGGGGACTAGTCGGGGCACGCAGTATTTT. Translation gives CAWTAGTSRGTQYF.

The CDR3 DNA reads TGTGCCAGCAGCCTAGACTACACAGATACGCAGTATTTT. Translation gives CASSLDYTDTQYF. The chain couples TRBV7-9 to TRBJ2-3; D is perhaps TRBD2 (5 bases). CDR3 length: 13 residues. Trimming pared 5 bases from V and 2 bases from J, leaving 8 bases between. From germline, CDR1 is SEHNR and CDR2 FQNEAQ (reference sequence).

CDR3 sequence reads: CASSQDAGVINEQYF. DNA for the CDR3: TGCGCCAGCAGCCAAGATGCAGGGGTGATAAACGAGCAGTACTTC. The rearrangement joins TRBV4-1 to TRBJ2-7; tentative D call: TRBD1 (6 bases). The CDR3 is 15 amino acids. The germline V gene encodes CDR1 MGHRA and CDR2 YSYEKL. V was pared by 0 bases and J by 5 bases, with 14 bases between.

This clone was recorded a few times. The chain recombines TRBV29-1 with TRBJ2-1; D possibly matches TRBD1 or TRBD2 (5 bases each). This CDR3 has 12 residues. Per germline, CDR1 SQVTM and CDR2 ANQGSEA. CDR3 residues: CSFGAQPNEQFF. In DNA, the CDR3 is TGCAGTTTCGGGGCTCAACCTAATGAGCAGTTCTTC.

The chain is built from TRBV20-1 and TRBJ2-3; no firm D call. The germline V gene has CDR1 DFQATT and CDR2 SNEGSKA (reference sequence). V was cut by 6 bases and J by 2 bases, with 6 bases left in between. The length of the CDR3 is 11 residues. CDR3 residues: CSAPLTDTQYF. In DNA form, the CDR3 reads TGCAGTGCCCCACTCACAGATACGCAGTATTTT.

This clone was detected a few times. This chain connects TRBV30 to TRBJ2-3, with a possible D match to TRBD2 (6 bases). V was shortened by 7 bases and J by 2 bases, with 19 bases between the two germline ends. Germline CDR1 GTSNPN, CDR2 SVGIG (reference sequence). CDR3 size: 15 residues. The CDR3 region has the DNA TGTGCCTATTTGCCGCCTAGCGAGATCACAGATACGCAGTATTTT. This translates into CAYLPPSEITDTQYF.

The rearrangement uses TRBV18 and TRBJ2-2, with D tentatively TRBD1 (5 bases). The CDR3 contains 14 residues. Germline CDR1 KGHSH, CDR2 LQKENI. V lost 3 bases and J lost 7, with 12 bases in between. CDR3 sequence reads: CASSPPTALGELFF. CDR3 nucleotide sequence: TGTGCCAGCTCACCTCCGACAGCCCTCGGGGAGCTGTTTTTT.

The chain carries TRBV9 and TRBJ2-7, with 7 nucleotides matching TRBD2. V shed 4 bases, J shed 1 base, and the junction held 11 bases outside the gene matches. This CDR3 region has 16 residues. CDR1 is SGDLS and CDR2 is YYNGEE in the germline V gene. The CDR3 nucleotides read TGTGCCAGCAGCCCACTTGGCGGGAGCGGATCCTACGAGCAGTACTTC. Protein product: CASSPLGGSGSYEQYF.

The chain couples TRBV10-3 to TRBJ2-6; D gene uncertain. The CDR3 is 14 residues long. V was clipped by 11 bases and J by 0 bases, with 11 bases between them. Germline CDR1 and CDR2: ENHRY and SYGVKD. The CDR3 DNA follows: TGTGCCGTCGGACGAAACTCTGGGGCCAACGTCCTGACTTTC. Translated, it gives CAVGRNSGANVLTF.

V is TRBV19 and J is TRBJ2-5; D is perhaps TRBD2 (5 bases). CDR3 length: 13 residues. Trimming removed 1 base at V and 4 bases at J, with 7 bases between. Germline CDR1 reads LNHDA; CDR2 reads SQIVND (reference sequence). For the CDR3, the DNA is TGTGCCAGTAGTATAGCACTAGGAGAGACCCAGTACTTC. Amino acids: CASSIALGETQYF.

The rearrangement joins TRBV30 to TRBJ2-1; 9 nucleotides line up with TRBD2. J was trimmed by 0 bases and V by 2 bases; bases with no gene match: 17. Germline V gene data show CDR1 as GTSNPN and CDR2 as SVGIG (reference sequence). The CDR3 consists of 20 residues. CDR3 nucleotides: TGTGCCTGGAGTCCAGTACCCACTAGCGGGTTGATGAGCTCCTACAATGAGCAGTTCTTC. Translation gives CAWSPVPTSGLMSSYNEQFF.

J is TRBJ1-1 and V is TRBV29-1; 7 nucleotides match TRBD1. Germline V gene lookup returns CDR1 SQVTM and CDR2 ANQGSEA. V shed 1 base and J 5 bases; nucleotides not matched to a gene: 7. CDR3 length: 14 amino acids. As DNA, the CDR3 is TGCAGCGTTGAAGCCACAGGGGTTGGAACTGAAGCTTTCTTT. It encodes CSVEATGVGTEAFF.

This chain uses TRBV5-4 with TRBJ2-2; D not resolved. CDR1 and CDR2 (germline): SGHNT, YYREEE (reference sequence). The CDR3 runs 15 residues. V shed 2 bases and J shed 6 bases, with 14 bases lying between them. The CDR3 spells CASSFRALQAGELFF. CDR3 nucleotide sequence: TGTGCCAGCAGCTTTCGAGCCCTGCAGGCCGGGGAGCTGTTTTTT. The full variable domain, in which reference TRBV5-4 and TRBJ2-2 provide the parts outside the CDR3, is ETGVTQSPTHLIKTRGQQVTLRCSSQSGHNTVSWYQQALGQGPQFIFQYYREEENGRGNFPPRFSGLQFPNYSSELNVNALELDDSALYLCASSFRALQAGELFFGEGSRLTVL.

This CDR3 reads CASSEGMETQYF. The CDR3 region has the DNA TGTGCCAGCAGTGAAGGGATGGAGACCCAGTACTTC. The V gene is TRBV2, the J gene TRBJ2-5; unclear D gene. CDR3 length: 12 amino acids. The V end was cut by 1 base, the J end by 5 bases, with 5 bases between. In germline, CDR1 is SNHLY, CDR2 FYNNEI. Combining the CDR3 with reference TRBV2 and TRBJ2-5 gives the whole variable domain EPEVTQTPSHQVTQMGQEVILRCVPISNHLYFYWYRQILGQKVEFLVSFYNNEISEKSEIFDDQFSVERPDGSNFTLKIRSTKLEDSAMYFCASSEGMETQYFGPGTRLLVL.

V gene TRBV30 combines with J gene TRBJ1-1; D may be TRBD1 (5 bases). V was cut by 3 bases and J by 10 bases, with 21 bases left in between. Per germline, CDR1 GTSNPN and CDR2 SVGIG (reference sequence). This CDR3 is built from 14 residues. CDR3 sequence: CAWREDANSGGAFF. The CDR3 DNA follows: TGTGCCTGGAGGGAAGACGCTAACAGTGGGGGAGCTTTCTTT.

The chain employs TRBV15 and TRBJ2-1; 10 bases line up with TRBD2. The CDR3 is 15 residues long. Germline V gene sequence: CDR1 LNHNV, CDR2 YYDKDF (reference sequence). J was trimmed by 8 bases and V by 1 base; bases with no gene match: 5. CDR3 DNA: TGTGCCACCAGCAGAGGTAGCGGGAGGTCGGATGAGCAGTTCTTC. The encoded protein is CATSRGSGRSDEQFF.

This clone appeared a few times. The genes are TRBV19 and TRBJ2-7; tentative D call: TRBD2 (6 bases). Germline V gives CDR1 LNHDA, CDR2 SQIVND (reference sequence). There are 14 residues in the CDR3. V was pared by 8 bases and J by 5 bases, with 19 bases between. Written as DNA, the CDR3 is TGTGCCAGTTCCCAGGGCCGCCGGAGGGACGAGCAGTACTTC. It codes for CASSQGRRRDEQYF.